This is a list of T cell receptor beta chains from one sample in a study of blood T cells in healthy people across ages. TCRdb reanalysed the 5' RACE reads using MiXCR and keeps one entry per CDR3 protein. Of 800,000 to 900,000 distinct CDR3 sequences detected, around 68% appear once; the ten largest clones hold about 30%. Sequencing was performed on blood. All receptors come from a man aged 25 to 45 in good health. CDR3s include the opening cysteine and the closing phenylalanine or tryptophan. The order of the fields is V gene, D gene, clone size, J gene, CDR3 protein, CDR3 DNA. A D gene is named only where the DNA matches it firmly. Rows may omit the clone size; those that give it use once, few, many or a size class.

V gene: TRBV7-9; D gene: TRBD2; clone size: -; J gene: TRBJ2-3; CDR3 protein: CASRPSGGVTDTQYF; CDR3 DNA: TGTGCCAGCAGACCCAGCGGGGGAGTCACAGATACGCAGTATTTT
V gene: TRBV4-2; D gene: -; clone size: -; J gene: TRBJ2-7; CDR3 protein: CASSQGTGEEDEQYF; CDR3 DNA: TGTGCCAGCAGCCAAGGTACGGGGGAAGAGGACGAGCAGTACTTC
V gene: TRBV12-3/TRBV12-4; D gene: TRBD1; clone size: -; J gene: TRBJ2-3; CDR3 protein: CASSRPLGQLDTQYF; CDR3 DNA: TGTGCCAGCAGCCGTCCCCTGGGACAGTTAGATACGCAGTATTTT
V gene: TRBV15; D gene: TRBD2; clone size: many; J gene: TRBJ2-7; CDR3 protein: CATSREVSGGPRSYEQYF; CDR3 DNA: TGTGCCACCAGCAGAGAGGTGAGCGGGGGGCCTCGCTCCTACGAGCAGTACTTC
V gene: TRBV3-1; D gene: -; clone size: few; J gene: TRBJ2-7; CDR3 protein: CASSQQGRPSHEQYF; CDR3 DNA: TGTGCCAGCAGCCAACAGGGCCGACCCTCCCACGAGCAGTACTTC
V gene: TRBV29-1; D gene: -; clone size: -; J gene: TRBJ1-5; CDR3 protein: CSVTDGSNQPQHF; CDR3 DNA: TGCAGCGTTACTGACGGGAGCAATCAGCCCCAGCATTTT
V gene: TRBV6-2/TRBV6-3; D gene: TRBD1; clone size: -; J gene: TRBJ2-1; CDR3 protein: CASKFDRGNFNEQFF; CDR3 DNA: TGTGCCAGCAAATTTGACAGGGGAAATTTCAATGAGCAGTTCTTC
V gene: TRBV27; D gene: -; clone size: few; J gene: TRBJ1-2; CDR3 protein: CASSTTGFGYTF; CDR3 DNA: TGTGCCAGCAGTACTACAGGGTTCGGCTACACCTTC
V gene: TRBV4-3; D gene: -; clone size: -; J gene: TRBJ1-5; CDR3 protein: CASSQDYGREVGQPQHF; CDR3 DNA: TGCGCCAGCAGCCAAGATTACGGCAGGGAGGTCGGCCAGCCCCAGCATTTT
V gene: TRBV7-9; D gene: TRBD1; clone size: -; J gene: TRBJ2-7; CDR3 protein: CASSPIQGADYEQYF; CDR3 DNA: TGTGCCAGCAGCCCAATTCAGGGGGCCGACTACGAGCAGTACTTC
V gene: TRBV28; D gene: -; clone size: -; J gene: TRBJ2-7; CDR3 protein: CASRARVSSYSYEQYF; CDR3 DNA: TGTGCCAGCAGGGCGAGGGTTTCGTCCTACTCCTACGAGCAGTACTTC
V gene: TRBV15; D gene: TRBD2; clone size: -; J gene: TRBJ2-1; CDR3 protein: CATSRGLAGYNEQFF; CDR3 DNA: TGTGCCACCAGCAGAGGACTAGCGGGGTACAATGAGCAGTTCTTC
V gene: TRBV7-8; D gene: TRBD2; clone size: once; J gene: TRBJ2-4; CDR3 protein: CASSLAREGRIQYF; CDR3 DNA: TGTGCCAGCAGCTTAGCCAGGGAGGGACGGATTCAGTACTTC
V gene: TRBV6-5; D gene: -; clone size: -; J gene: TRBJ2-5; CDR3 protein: CASSYLRQYQETQYF; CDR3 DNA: TGTGCCAGCAGTTACCTACGACAGTACCAAGAGACCCAGTACTTC
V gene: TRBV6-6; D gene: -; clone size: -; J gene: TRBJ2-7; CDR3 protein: CASSLRGDSPYYEQYF; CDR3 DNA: TGTGCCAGCTCCCTTCGCGGGGACAGCCCTTACTACGAGCAGTACTTC
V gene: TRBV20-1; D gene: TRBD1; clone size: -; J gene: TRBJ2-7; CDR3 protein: CSARDPGTVVFEQYF; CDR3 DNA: TGCAGTGCTAGAGATCCCGGGACAGTAGTATTCGAGCAGTACTTC
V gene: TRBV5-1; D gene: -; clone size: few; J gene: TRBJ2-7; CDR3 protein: CASSVNSQVYSYEQYF; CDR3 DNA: TGCGCCAGCAGCGTGAACTCCCAGGTTTACTCCTACGAGCAGTACTTC
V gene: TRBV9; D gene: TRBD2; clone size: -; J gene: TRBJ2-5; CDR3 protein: CASSVGEGPRETQYF; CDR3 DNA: TGTGCCAGCAGCGTAGGGGAGGGCCCCCGAGAGACCCAGTACTTC
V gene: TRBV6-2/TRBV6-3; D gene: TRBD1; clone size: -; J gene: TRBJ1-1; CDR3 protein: CASNYPSDRGKTEAFF; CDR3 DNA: TGTGCCAGCAATTACCCAAGCGACAGGGGGAAGACTGAAGCTTTCTTT
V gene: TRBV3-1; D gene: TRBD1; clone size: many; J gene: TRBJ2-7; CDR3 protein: CASSPRTGRIVNEQYF; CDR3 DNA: TGTGCCAGCAGCCCTCGGACAGGGCGCATTGTCAACGAGCAGTACTTC
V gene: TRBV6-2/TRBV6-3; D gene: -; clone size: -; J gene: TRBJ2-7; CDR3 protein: CASSYPQLSWTRVGYEQYF; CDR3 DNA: TGTGCCAGCAGTTACCCCCAATTGAGTTGGACTCGGGTCGGTTACGAGCAGTACTTC
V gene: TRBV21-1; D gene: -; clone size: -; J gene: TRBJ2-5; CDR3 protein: CASSKRRIGLRPQETQYF; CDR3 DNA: TGTGCCAGCAGCAAAAGGCGGATCGGGCTCCGGCCCCAAGAGACCCAGTACTTC
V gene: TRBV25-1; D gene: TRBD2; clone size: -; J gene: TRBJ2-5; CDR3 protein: CASSLAGRRSNEQYF; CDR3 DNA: TGTGCCAGCAGCCTAGCGGGGCGAAGGTCCAATGAGCAGTACTTC
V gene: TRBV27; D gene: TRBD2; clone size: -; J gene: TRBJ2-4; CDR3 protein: CASSSSGGAAKNIQYF; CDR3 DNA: TGTGCCAGCAGCTCTAGCGGGGGGGCAGCCAAAAACATTCAGTACTTC
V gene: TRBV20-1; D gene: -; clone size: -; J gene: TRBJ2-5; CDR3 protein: CSARAAQQETQYF; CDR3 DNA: TGCAGTGCTAGAGCGGCCCAGCAAGAGACCCAGTACTTC
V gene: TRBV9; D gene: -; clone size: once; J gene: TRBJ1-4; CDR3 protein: CASSVAGSTNEKLFF; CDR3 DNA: TGTGCCAGCAGCGTAGCAGGATCAACTAATGAAAAACTGTTTTTT
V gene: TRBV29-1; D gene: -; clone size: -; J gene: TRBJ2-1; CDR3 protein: CSVEDLEGPYNEQFF; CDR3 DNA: TGCAGCGTTGAAGATCTGGAGGGCCCCTACAATGAGCAGTTCTTC
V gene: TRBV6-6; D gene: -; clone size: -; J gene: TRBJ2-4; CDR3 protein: CASTQPADIQYF; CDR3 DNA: TGTGCCAGCACACAACCCGCGGACATTCAGTACTTC
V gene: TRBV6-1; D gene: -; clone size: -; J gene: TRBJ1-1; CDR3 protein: CASRAPDRNTEAFF; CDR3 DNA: TGTGCCAGCAGGGCCCCGGACCGGAACACTGAAGCTTTCTTT
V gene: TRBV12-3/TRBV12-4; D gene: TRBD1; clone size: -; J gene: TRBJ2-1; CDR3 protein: CASSPDRGLYNEQFF; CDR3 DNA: TGTGCCAGCAGTCCGGACAGGGGATTGTACAATGAGCAGTTCTTC
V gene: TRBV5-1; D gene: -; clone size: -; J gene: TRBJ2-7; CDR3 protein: CASSSRQLGAYEQYF; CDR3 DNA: TGCGCCAGCAGCTCCCGACAGTTGGGAGCCTACGAGCAGTACTTC
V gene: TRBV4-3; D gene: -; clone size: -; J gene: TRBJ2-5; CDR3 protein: CASSQGVVFETQYF; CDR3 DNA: TGCGCCAGCAGCCAAGGGGTCGTCTTTGAGACCCAGTACTTC
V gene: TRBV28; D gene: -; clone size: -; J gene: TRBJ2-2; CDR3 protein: CASRTGLKVAGELFF; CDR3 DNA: TGTGCCAGCAGGACGGGACTCAAGGTGGCCGGGGAGCTGTTTTTT
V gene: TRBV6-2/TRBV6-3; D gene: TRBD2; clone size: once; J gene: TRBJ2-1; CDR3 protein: CASSYSLSSGIPYNEQFF; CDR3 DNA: TGTGCCAGCAGTTACTCGTTGTCTAGCGGGATTCCCTACAATGAGCAGTTCTTC